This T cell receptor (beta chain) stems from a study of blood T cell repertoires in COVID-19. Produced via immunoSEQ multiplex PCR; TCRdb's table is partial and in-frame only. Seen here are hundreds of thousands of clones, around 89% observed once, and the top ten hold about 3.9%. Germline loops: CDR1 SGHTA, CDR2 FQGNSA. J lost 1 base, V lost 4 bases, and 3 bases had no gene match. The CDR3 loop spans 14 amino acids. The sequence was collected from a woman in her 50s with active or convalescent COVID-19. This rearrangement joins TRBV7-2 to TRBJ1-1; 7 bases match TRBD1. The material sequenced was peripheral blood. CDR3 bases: TGTGCCAGCAGCTCAAGGACAGGGAACACTGAAGCTTTCTTT. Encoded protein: CASSSRTGNTEAFF.